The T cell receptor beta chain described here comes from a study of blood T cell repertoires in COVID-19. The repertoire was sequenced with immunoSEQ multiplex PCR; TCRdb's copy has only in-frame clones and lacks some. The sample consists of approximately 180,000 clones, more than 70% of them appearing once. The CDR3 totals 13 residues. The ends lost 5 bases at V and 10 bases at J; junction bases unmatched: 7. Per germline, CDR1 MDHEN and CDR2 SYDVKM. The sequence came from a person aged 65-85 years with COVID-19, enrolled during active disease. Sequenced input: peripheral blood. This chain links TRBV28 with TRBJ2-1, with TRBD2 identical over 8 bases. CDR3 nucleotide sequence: TGTGCCAGCAGTCCGACTAGCGTACGGGAGCAGTTCTTC. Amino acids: CASSPTSVREQFF.